These 29 T cell receptor beta chains were all obtained from the same sample, sequenced in a study of cytomegalovirus exposure and HLA in healthy donors (dated by TCRdb to between 2016 and 2019). Libraries were constructed by the immunoSEQ multiplex PCR assay. A mixture of 60 forward primers for TCR Vbeta segments and 13 reverse primers for TCR Jbeta segments was used in the multiplex PCR. Imported from immuneACCESS, the table was reduced by TCRdb to in-frame sequences with V and J called. These copies leave out some clones; in studies compared against another copy, an unresolved V gene accounts for under half, and the cause of the remainder is not known. Within this sample are about 110,000 clones, with 77% of them counted one time only. The ten largest clones capture about 4.3% of the sample. Material for sequencing was PBMCs. These receptors originate from a male donor in good health and CMV-seronegative.

This chain joins TRBV6-5 and TRBJ1-4, with a tentative D call TRBD1 (6 bases). The germline CDR1 and CDR2 sequences are MNHEY and SVGAGI. The CDR3 runs to 15 residues. With 6 bases removed from V and 0 bases from J, the gap between germline ends came to 11 bases. The CDR3 DNA sequence: TGTGCCAGCAGGGGACACACCTCAACTAATGAAAAACTGTTTTTT. It codes for CASRGHTSTNEKLFF.

The chain uses TRBV4-2 and TRBJ2-1, with D possibly being TRBD2 (5 bases). The CDR3 loop spans 16 amino acids. Germline-derived CDR1 and CDR2 are LGHNA and YNFKEQ. V lost 4 bases, J lost 10 bases, and 23 bases lay in between. Here the CDR3 reads CASSRPEGVLLNEQFF. CDR3 nucleotide sequence: TGTGCCAGCAGCCGTCCTGAGGGCGTCCTATTAAACGAGCAGTTCTTC.

The rearrangement uses TRBV6-6 and TRBJ2-3; tentative D call: TRBD2 (6 bases). Germline CDR1 reads MNHNY; CDR2 reads SVGAGI (reference sequence). Trimming stripped 6 bases from V and 1 base from J, with 14 bases between. The CDR3 is 15 residues long. CDR3 DNA sequence: TGTGCCAGCAGCACGAGTGCGGGGCGCACAGATACGCAGTATTTT. Translation gives CASSTSAGRTDTQYF.

This clone was seen more than once but under ten times. The chain recombines TRBV4-2 with TRBJ2-7; 8 bases match TRBD2. The CDR3 consists of 17 residues. Germline trimming cut 0 bases from V and 7 bases from J; bases unmatched to any gene: 14. CDR1 LGHNA and CDR2 YNFKEQ come from the germline V gene. CDR3 DNA: TGTGCCAGCAGCCAAGATCCCGTTAGCGGGACCGCTAGGGAGCAGTACTTC. It yields the protein CASSQDPVSGTAREQYF.

This clone has only one observation. This chain links TRBV7-9 with TRBJ2-1, with D perhaps matching TRBD1 (5 bases). The V gene's germline CDR1 is SEHNR and CDR2 FQNEAQ (reference sequence). Trimming pared 6 bases from V and 0 bases from J, leaving 15 bases between. CDR3 length: 16 residues. The CDR3 is CASSENRRSSYNEQFF. The CDR3 DNA is TGTGCCAGCAGTGAAAACAGGCGGAGCTCCTACAATGAGCAGTTCTTC.

V usage is TRBV5-1 and J usage is TRBJ2-1; perhaps TRBD1 as D (5 bases). CDR1 is SGHRS and CDR2 is YFSETQ in the germline V gene. V lost 3 bases to trimming and J lost 7 bases, with 11 bases between them. The CDR3 has 13 amino acids. DNA of the CDR3: TGCGCCAGCAGCTACTCTAAGGGGAATGAGCAGTTCTTC. Translated: CASSYSKGNEQFF.

There are a few counts of this clone. This chain joins TRBV18 and TRBJ1-1; no clear D. The CDR3 loop spans 13 amino acids. CDR1 is KGHSH and CDR2 is LQKENI in the germline V gene. The ends were cut back, 5 bases at V and 0 bases at J, with 7 bases in the middle. The CDR3 loop reads CASSSGVNTEAFF. CDR3 nucleotide sequence: TGTGCCAGCTCATCGGGTGTGAACACTGAAGCTTTCTTT.

J is TRBJ2-5 and V is TRBV7-2, with D tentatively TRBD2 (6 bases). V dropped 5 bases and J dropped 5 bases, with 12 bases sitting between them. Germline V gene data show CDR1 as SGHTA and CDR2 as FQGNSA. The CDR3 is 13 amino acids. In DNA, the CDR3 is TGTGCCAGCAGCCGGGAGAGGGTGGAGACCCAGTACTTC. Translating gives CASSRERVETQYF.

The rearrangement uses TRBV11-2 and TRBJ1-2, with TRBD1 identical over 10 bases. V lost 6 bases, J lost 6 bases, and 7 bases stayed unmatched. CDR1 and CDR2 from the germline V gene are SGHAT and FQNNGV. The CDR3 has 14 amino acids. The DNA of the CDR3 is TGTGCCAGCAGGGTGACAGGGGGCGCAGATGGCTACACCTTC. It translates to CASRVTGGADGYTF. Drawing the rest from reference TRBV11-2 and TRBJ1-2, the complete variable domain is EAGVAQSPRYKIIEKRQSVAFWCNPISGHATLYWYQQILGQGPKLLIQFQNNGVVDDSQLPKDRFSAERLKGVDSTLKIQPAKLEDSAVYLCASRVTGGADGYTFGSGTRLTVV.

The V gene is TRBV5-1, the J gene TRBJ1-1; 7 nucleotides line up with TRBD1. The germline V gene has CDR1 SGHRS and CDR2 YFSETQ. CDR3 length: 14 amino acids. Losses at the gene ends were 4 bases for V and 6 bases for J; bases not matched to a gene: 9. CDR3 bases: TGCGCCAGCAGCGATAGAACAGGGGACGCTGAAGCTTTCTTT. Amino acids: CASSDRTGDAEAFF.

V gene TRBV5-1 combines with J gene TRBJ2-2, with 10 bases fitting TRBD1. Germline loops: CDR1 SGHRS, CDR2 YFSETQ. After removal of 4 bases from V and 6 bases from J, the junction contained 6 bases not matched to a gene. This CDR3 is 15 amino acids long. As DNA, the CDR3 is TGCGCCAGCAGCCCTAGGACAGGGGGGGCCGGGGAGCTGTTTTTT. This gives the protein CASSPRTGGAGELFF.

J is TRBJ2-1 and V is TRBV5-1, with TRBD1 matching 10 bases. The V segment lost 4 bases and the J segment 6 bases; nucleotides outside the gene matches: 4. Germline V gene data show CDR1 as SGHRS and CDR2 as YFSETQ. The length of the CDR3 is 14 residues. CDR3: CASSRRDRGNEQFF. Here the CDR3 DNA reads TGCGCCAGCAGCCGCCGGGACAGGGGCAATGAGCAGTTCTTC.

This clone turned up a few times. The chain joins TRBV27 to TRBJ1-4; the match to TRBD1 covers 9 bases. This CDR3 is 15 amino acids long. The V gene's germline CDR1 is MNHEY and CDR2 SMNVEV (reference sequence). The V gene end was trimmed by 6 bases and the J gene end by 8 bases; junction bases not matched to a gene: 10. CDR3 in amino acids: CASRGSQGAQEKLFF. Here the CDR3 DNA reads TGTGCCAGCAGGGGATCACAGGGGGCCCAAGAAAAACTGTTTTTT.

V gene TRBV5-1 combines with J gene TRBJ1-2; a possible D gene is TRBD1 (6 bases). Per the germline V gene, CDR1 is SGHRS and CDR2 is YFSETQ. V lost 0 bases and J 8 bases, leaving 14 bases between the germline ends. The CDR3 spans 14 residues. In nucleotides, the CDR3 is TGCGCCAGCAGCTTGGGTGGACAGTTATCCGGCTACACCTTC. The encoded protein is CASSLGGQLSGYTF.

The chain employs TRBV5-4 and TRBJ1-2; no firm D call. The CDR3 is 14 residues long. Germline V gene sequence: CDR1 SGHNT, CDR2 YYREEE (reference sequence). The ends were cut back, 0 bases at V and 7 bases at J, with 13 bases in the middle. The CDR3 loop is CASSLAFRFSGYTF. CDR3 DNA: TGTGCCAGCAGCTTGGCATTCCGGTTTTCTGGCTACACCTTC.

V is TRBV2 and J is TRBJ2-7, with a weak D call TRBD1 (6 bases). Germline assignment: CDR1 SNHLY and CDR2 FYNNEI. V lost 3 bases and J 2 bases, leaving 8 bases between the germline ends. This CDR3 region has 13 residues. CDR3: CASSDRGPYEQYF. The CDR3 DNA reads TGTGCCAGCAGTGACAGGGGCCCCTACGAGCAGTACTTC.

This sequence joins TRBV7-5 and TRBJ1-5; the D segment call TRBD1 is taken from the table without a DNA check. TRBV7-5 is tagged as a pseudogene. CDR3 length equals 19 residues. CDR3 sequence reads: CVRSLWVDRGKSSNQPQHF. The CDR3 DNA is TGTGTCAGAAGCTTATGGGTGGACAGGGGGAAGAGTAGCAATCAGCCCCAGCATTTT.

This chain connects TRBV5-6 to TRBJ2-5; D is possibly TRBD2 (6 bases). Trimming left V 6 bases short and J 5 bases short, with 11 bases between. This CDR3 has 12 residues. In germline, CDR1 is SGHDT, CDR2 YYEEEE. The CDR3 region is CASNTGVETQYF. CDR3 in DNA: TGTGCCAGCAACACGGGAGTGGAGACCCAGTACTTC.

V gene TRBV18 combines with J gene TRBJ1-2, with D unclear. CDR1 is KGHSH, CDR2 LQKENI, per germline. V lost 3 bases and J lost 4, with 12 bases in between. The length of the CDR3 is 14 residues. CDR3 DNA: TGTGCCAGCTCACCTGGAGGTTGGGGCTATGGCTACACCTTC. Amino acids: CASSPGGWGYGYTF.

As DNA, the CDR3 is TGCAGCGTTAAGACACAGGGCTTCGAGCAGTACTTC. Amino acid sequence: CSVKTQGFEQYF. The chain joins TRBV29-1 to TRBJ2-7; the D gene is possibly TRBD1 (6 bases). The CDR3 spans 12 residues. Trimming took off 5 bases at V and 6 bases at J, with 14 bases between the two ends. The germline gives CDR1 SQVTM, CDR2 ANQGSEA.

The rearrangement links TRBV18 to TRBJ2-7; tentative D call: TRBD1 (6 bases). V lost 3 bases to trimming and J lost 2 bases, with 11 bases between them. CDR1 and CDR2 from the germline V gene are KGHSH and LQKENI. The CDR3 consists of 14 residues. CDR3 region: CASSPAQGPYEQYF. DNA of the CDR3: TGTGCCAGCTCACCGGCACAGGGCCCCTACGAGCAGTACTTC.

Concerning this clone itself: The same CDR3 also results from other DNA sequences found in this sample. The chain uses TRBV25-1 and TRBJ2-5; TRBD2 might be the D (6 bases). V was pared by 4 bases and J by 5 bases, with 11 bases between. The CDR3 consists of 13 residues. Germline CDR1 is MGHDK and CDR2 is SYGVNS. CDR3 protein: CASSVLGGETQYF. The CDR3 DNA follows: TGTGCCAGCAGTGTGTTGGGAGGCGAGACCCAGTACTTC. The full variable domain, completed using reference TRBV25-1 and TRBJ2-5, is EADIYQTPRYLVIGTGKKITLECSQTMGHDKMYWYQQDPGMELHLIHYSYGVNSTEKGDLSSESTVSRIRTEHFPLTLESARPSHTSQYLCASSVLGGETQYFGPGTRLLVL.

The chain is built from TRBV28 and TRBJ2-7; a weak D match, TRBD2 (5 bases). The V and J ends lost 2 bases and 8 bases respectively, with 7 bases between them. The CDR3 is 11 amino acids. Per the germline V gene, CDR1 is MDHEN and CDR2 is SYDVKM. DNA of the CDR3: TGTGCCAGCAGTTTAATCGGGAAGCAGTACTTC. As protein: CASSLIGKQYF. Full variable domain (remainder filled in from reference TRBV28 and TRBJ2-7): DVKVTQSSRYLVKRTGEKVFLECVQDMDHENMFWYRQDPGLGLRLIYFSYDVKMKEKGDIPEGYSVSREKKERFSLILESASTNQTSMYLCASSLIGKQYFGPGTRLTVT.

This clone was recorded a few times. The chain is built from TRBV5-4 and TRBJ2-5; D is ambiguous. Germline-derived CDR1 and CDR2 are SGHNT and YYREEE (reference sequence). The CDR3 is made up of 13 amino acids. V lost 1 base and J 5 bases, leaving 9 bases between the germline ends. The CDR3: CASSLNPRETQYF. The CDR3 DNA is TGTGCCAGCAGCTTGAATCCGAGGGAGACCCAGTACTTC.

The rearrangement links TRBV6-5 to TRBJ1-4, with D unclear. CDR1 is MNHEY, CDR2 SVGAGI, per germline. The CDR3 extends over 14 amino acids. V shed 8 bases and J shed 0 bases, with 10 bases lying between them. For the CDR3, the DNA is TGTGCCAGCGCCACTATCGCAACTAATGAAAAACTGTTTTTT. As protein: CASATIATNEKLFF.

The rearrangement links TRBV6-1 to TRBJ1-1, with TRBD1 as a possible D gene (6 bases). The germline V gene has CDR1 MNHNS and CDR2 SASEGT. This CDR3 contains 12 residues. V lost 7 bases, J lost 2 bases, and 8 bases lay in between. As DNA, the CDR3 is TGTGCCAGCATCAGGGGTAACACTGAAGCTTTCTTT. It specifies CASIRGNTEAFF.

The V and J genes are TRBV28 and TRBJ1-1; D is possibly TRBD1 (6 bases). The length of the CDR3 is 14 residues. V lost 5 bases to trimming and J lost 2 bases, with 12 bases between them. Germline values: CDR1 MDHEN, CDR2 SYDVKM. The CDR3 sequence: CASSPDRFNTEAFF. For the CDR3, the DNA is TGTGCCAGCAGTCCGGACAGATTTAACACTGAAGCTTTCTTT.

The gene calls are TRBV27 and TRBJ2-6, with D possibly being TRBD2 (5 bases). The V end was cut by 7 bases, the J end by 1 base, with 11 bases between. The CDR3 has 15 amino acids. The germline V gene has CDR1 MNHEY and CDR2 SMNVEV (reference sequence). CDR3 region: CASTSLGSGANVLTF. The CDR3 DNA reads TGTGCCAGCACGTCACTAGGATCTGGGGCCAACGTCCTGACTTTC.

This chain uses TRBV23-1 with TRBJ1-1, with TRBD1 matching over 7 bases. Being an ORF, TRBV23-1 has a function that is uncertain. CDR3 length: 15 residues. V shed 8 bases, J shed 0 bases, and the junction held 9 bases outside the gene matches. CDR3 sequence: CASGGTEPMNTEAFF. CDR3 sequence (DNA): TGCGCCAGCGGTGGGACAGAGCCGATGAACACTGAAGCTTTCTTT.